One and the same sample provided the 6 T cell receptor beta chains below, sequenced in a study of naive and memory T cell subsets. The study's findings and limits: Possibly reflecting memory cells re-expressing CD45RA, a few larger clonotypes occurred in naive repertoires, especially CD8.

An equimolar mix of two oligonucleotides served as the beta constant-region primer for TRBC1 and TRBC2. The ligated cDNA underwent four PCR rounds using SP2 and nested alpha and beta constant-region primers. TCRdb re-derived calls from the UMI-ligation and nested PCR reads in MiXCR, one entry per CDR3 protein. Here the sample spans 150,000 or so distinct CDR3 sequences, approximately 24% being singletons. For these TCRs, the target antigens are not known. Sequenced input: naive CD4+ T cells from blood. The receptors were gathered from a human donor in good health.

The gene calls are TRBV20-1 and TRBJ2-5; 10 nucleotides match TRBD2. This CDR3 is built from 14 residues. The germline CDR1 and CDR2 sequences are DFQATT and SNEGSKA (reference sequence). J was trimmed by 3 bases and V by 2 bases; bases with no gene match: 3. CDR3 loop: CSARLAGAEETQYF. The CDR3 DNA follows: TGCAGTGCTAGACTAGCGGGAGCGGAAGAGACCCAGTACTTC.

The chain combines TRBV29-1 with TRBJ1-2; D is uncertain. This CDR3 is 10 amino acids long. The germline V and J ends were trimmed by 3 bases and 4 bases, with 3 bases remaining between them. Germline-derived CDR1 and CDR2 are SQVTM and ANQGSEA. The CDR3 DNA sequence: TGCAGCGTTGACAGCTATGGCTACACCTTC. It codes for CSVDSYGYTF.

In its sample, this clonotype was seen a few times. V usage is TRBV25-1 and J usage is TRBJ2-7; D could derive from TRBD1 or TRBD2 (5 bases each). There are 13 residues in the CDR3. V gave up 6 bases and J gave up 3 bases, with 12 bases separating them. Germline CDR1 and CDR2: MGHDK and SYGVNS. CDR3 loop: CASRGRGNYEQYF. DNA of the CDR3: TGTGCCAGCAGGGGGCGAGGGAACTACGAGCAGTACTTC.

This clonotype was found a few times. The chain employs TRBV24-1 and TRBJ2-2; TRBD1 might be the D (6 bases). Germline V lookup: CDR1 KGHDR, CDR2 SFDVKD. V lost 4 bases, J lost 9 bases, and 17 bases lay in between. The CDR3 has 15 residues. The CDR3 sequence: CATSDKRPQGRELFF. CDR3 DNA sequence: TGTGCCACCAGTGACAAACGACCACAGGGCCGGGAGCTGTTTTTT.

This clonotype was detected only a few times. The chain couples TRBV5-1 to TRBJ1-2; possibly TRBD1 for D (5 bases). The CDR3 extends over 13 amino acids. CDR1 SGHRS and CDR2 YFSETQ come from the germline V gene. V shed 4 bases and J shed 4 bases, with 11 bases lying between them. CDR3 nucleotides: TGCGCCAGCAGCCCCAGGGAGACCTATGGCTACACCTTC. Translating it yields CASSPRETYGYTF.

This clonotype was recorded at least ten times. This chain links TRBV7-2 with TRBJ2-7; 14 bases align to TRBD2. Germline CDR1 and CDR2: SGHTA and FQGNSA. CDR3 length equals 16 residues. V dropped 6 bases and J dropped 2; count of bases not matched to a gene: 6. The DNA for the CDR3 is TGTGCCAGCAGACGAACGGGACTAGCGGGAGCCTACGAGCAGTACTTC. It encodes CASRRTGLAGAYEQYF.